This entry lists 21 T cell receptor beta chains sequenced from one sample in a study of early T cells in non-severe SARS-CoV-2 infection. TCRdb reprocessed the 5' RACE reads with MiXCR, giving one entry per CDR3 protein. The repertoire consists of under 35,000 distinct CDR3 sequences, with about 9.5% occurring once and the leading ten covering around 15%. Sequencing was done on a sample of whole blood. The receptors were sampled from an adult who was a healthcare worker with PCR-confirmed SARS-CoV-2 infection or an uninfected control (not recorded which).

This clonotype was observed many times. V gene TRBV7-2 combines with J gene TRBJ2-3; D remains ambiguous. Trimming stripped 1 base from V and 4 bases from J, with 6 bases between. Looked up from germline, CDR1 is SGHTA and CDR2 is FQGNSA. CDR3 length: 13 amino acids. This CDR3 reads CASSLGTSDTQYF. CDR3 in DNA: TGTGCCAGCAGCTTAGGAACCTCAGATACGCAGTATTTT.

This clonotype was recorded many times. The rearrangement links TRBV9 to TRBJ2-5; D possibly corresponds to TRBD2 (7 bases). This CDR3 is built from 13 residues. The V gene lost 0 bases and the J gene lost 7 bases, with 10 bases spanning the gap. Per the germline V gene, CDR1 is SGDLS and CDR2 is YYNGEE. CDR3 DNA sequence: TGTGCCAGCAGCGTAGACAGGGAGGGGACCCAGTACTTC. Translated: CASSVDREGTQYF. The full variable domain, rest sourced from reference TRBV9 and TRBJ2-5, is DSGVTQTPKHLITATGQRVTLRCSPRSGDLSVYWYQQSLDQGLQFLIQYYNGEERAKGNILERFSAQQFPDLHSELNLSSLELGDSALYFCASSVDREGTQYFGPGTRLLVL.

Many counts were recorded for this clonotype. The chain links TRBV7-2 to TRBJ1-6; D gene ambiguous. The V gene's germline CDR1 is SGHTA and CDR2 FQGNSA. This CDR3 region has 13 residues. V dropped 5 bases and J dropped 7 bases, with 9 bases sitting between them. The chain's CDR3 is CASSLLGNSPLHF. The CDR3 DNA sequence: TGTGCCAGCAGCCTACTAGGGAATTCACCCCTCCACTTT.

This clonotype was counted at least ten times. The gene calls are TRBV18 and TRBJ2-2; D might be TRBD1 or TRBD2, each matching 5 bases. This CDR3 has 12 residues. Between the trimmed V and J ends, which lost 2 bases and 9 bases, there was a span of 7 bases. Germline-derived CDR1 and CDR2 are KGHSH and LQKENI. CDR3 DNA: TGTGCCAGCTCACCAAGGGACCGGGAGCTGTTTTTT. The encoded protein is CASSPRDRELFF. The whole variable domain, filled in from reference TRBV18 and TRBJ2-2, reads NAGVMQNPRHLVRRRGQEARLRCSPMKGHSHVYWYRQLPEEGLKFMVYLQKENIIDESGMPKERFSAEFPKEGPSILRIQQVVRGDSAAYFCASSPRDRELFFGEGSRLTVL.

This clonotype was found many times. The chain is built from TRBV7-6 and TRBJ2-7; perhaps TRBD1 as D (5 bases). CDR1 and CDR2 from the germline V gene are SGHVS and FNYEAQ. V dropped 1 base and J dropped 0 bases, with 10 bases sitting between them. CDR3 length equals 15 residues. As DNA, the CDR3 is TGTGCCAGCAGCTTAGGGGGCAGCAGCTCCTACGAGCAGTACTTC. This codes for CASSLGGSSSYEQYF.

V and J are TRBV7-9 and TRBJ1-2; D unresolved. V dropped 1 base and J dropped 5 bases, with 8 bases sitting between them. Germline V CDR1 and CDR2: SEHNR, FQNEAQ (reference sequence). This CDR3 contains 13 residues. For the CDR3, the DNA is TGTGCCAGCAGCTTAGTTAGGGAATATGGCTACACCTTC. Residues: CASSLVREYGYTF.

This clonotype was found many times. The CDR3 sequence: CASSLEVLGTETQYF. CDR3 nucleotide sequence: TGCGCCAGCAGCTTGGAAGTCCTGGGGACGGAGACCCAGTACTTC. This sequence joins TRBV5-1 and TRBJ2-5; D may be TRBD1 or TRBD2 (5 bases each). Germline assignment: CDR1 SGHRS and CDR2 YFSETQ. Trimming stripped 0 bases from V and 5 bases from J, with 14 bases between. There are 15 residues in the CDR3. Looking up the rest from reference TRBV5-1 and TRBJ2-5 gives the full variable domain: KAGVTQTPRYLIKTRGQQVTLSCSPISGHRSVSWYQQTPGQGLQFLFEYFSETQRNKGNFPGRFSGRQFSNSRSEMNVSTLELGDSALYLCASSLEVLGTETQYFGPGTRLLVL.

The chain uses TRBV6-5 and TRBJ1-1; D is possibly TRBD1 (6 bases). Trimming left V 8 bases short and J 5 bases short, with 12 bases between. Germline assignment: CDR1 MNHEY and CDR2 SVGAGI. The CDR3 contains 12 residues. CDR3 in DNA: TGTGCCAGCGGCCACAGGGAGACTGAAGCTTTCTTT. Amino acids: CASGHRETEAFF.

This clonotype was detected ten times or more. The chain joins TRBV18 to TRBJ2-2; possible D gene TRBD1, 6 bases. The CDR3 covers 16 residues. V was shortened by 3 bases and J by 2 bases, with 13 bases between the two germline ends. Germline loops: CDR1 KGHSH, CDR2 LQKENI. Here the CDR3 DNA reads TGTGCCAGCTCACCGTTGGACAGAACAAACACCGGGGAGCTGTTTTTT. The encoded protein is CASSPLDRTNTGELFF.

This clonotype was counted at least ten times. The rearrangement uses TRBV20-1 and TRBJ1-2; D unresolved. Trimming stripped 3 bases from V and 6 bases from J, with 14 bases between. The CDR3 is 13 residues long. Germline CDR1 and CDR2: DFQATT and SNEGSKA (reference sequence). DNA of the CDR3: TGCAGTGCTAGTCCGCGAGGATTAGATGGCTACACCTTC. Its translation is CSASPRGLDGYTF.

This clonotype was observed at least ten times. The chain recombines TRBV7-9 with TRBJ2-2; D not resolved. Germline values: CDR1 SEHNR, CDR2 FQNEAQ (reference sequence). V was pared by 4 bases and J by 0 bases, with 12 bases between. This CDR3 has 16 residues. The CDR3 region has the DNA TGTGCCAGCAGCTCCCTACGCCCCGCGAACACCGGGGAGCTGTTTTTT. It yields the protein CASSSLRPANTGELFF.

This clonotype was counted a few times. The chain recombines TRBV7-2 with TRBJ2-7, with D unresolved. The germline V and J ends were trimmed by 5 bases and 0 bases, with 5 bases remaining between them. Germline values: CDR1 SGHTA, CDR2 FQGNSA. This CDR3 has 12 amino acids. CDR3 sequence (DNA): TGTGCCAGCAGCCCCAGCTCCTACGAGCAGTACTTC. Translated: CASSPSSYEQYF.

This clonotype has a count of ten or more. The rearrangement links TRBV6-5 to TRBJ2-4, with 7 nucleotides matching TRBD1. V lost 7 bases and J lost 2; bases outside the gene matches: 8. CDR3 length equals 15 residues. The germline V gene has CDR1 MNHEY and CDR2 SVGAGI. The CDR3 protein is CASMLAGGTKNIQYF. The CDR3 DNA reads as TGTGCCAGCATGTTGGCAGGGGGAACCAAAAACATTCAGTACTTC.

This clonotype was recorded at least ten times. The rearrangement links TRBV4-3 to TRBJ1-5; D ambiguous. V was pared by 0 bases and J by 6 bases, with 12 bases between. Germline V gene lookup returns CDR1 LGHNA and CDR2 YSLEER. The CDR3 consists of 15 residues. This chain's CDR3 is CASSQDVGPGQPQHF. The CDR3 nucleotides read TGCGCCAGCAGCCAAGATGTAGGGCCCGGTCAGCCCCAGCATTTT.

The sample holds many counts of this clonotype. V gene TRBV25-1 combines with J gene TRBJ2-7, with a possible D match to TRBD2 (5 bases). CDR3 size: 15 residues. Looked up from germline, CDR1 is MGHDK and CDR2 is SYGVNS. Trimming stripped 0 bases from V and 5 bases from J, with 14 bases between. CDR3 in DNA: TGTGCCAGCAGTGAATATCCCTCACGGGAAGACGAGCAGTACTTC. Protein: CASSEYPSREDEQYF.

The chain employs TRBV7-6 and TRBJ1-5, with 7 bases fitting TRBD1. Looked up from germline, CDR1 is SGHVS and CDR2 is FNYEAQ. The CDR3 loop spans 15 amino acids. V lost 5 bases, J lost 2 bases, and 6 bases stayed unmatched. CDR3: CASSLRQGRNQPQHF. CDR3 coding DNA: TGTGCCAGCAGCCTAAGACAGGGACGCAATCAGCCCCAGCATTTT.

In its sample, this clonotype was seen a few times. V gene TRBV11-2 combines with J gene TRBJ2-1; D call uncertain. CDR1 is SGHAT, CDR2 FQNNGV, per germline. The CDR3 is 14 residues long. Trimming removed 1 base from V and 5 bases from J, with 9 bases in between. This chain's CDR3 is CASSLASPDNEQFF. In DNA, the CDR3 is TGTGCCAGCAGCTTAGCTTCACCTGACAATGAGCAGTTCTTC. Variable domain in full (rest from reference TRBV11-2 and TRBJ2-1): EAGVAQSPRYKIIEKRQSVAFWCNPISGHATLYWYQQILGQGPKLLIQFQNNGVVDDSQLPKDRFSAERLKGVDSTLKIQPAKLEDSAVYLCASSLASPDNEQFFGPGTRLTVL.

The V and J genes are TRBV7-3 and TRBJ2-2; D may correspond to TRBD1 or TRBD2 (5 bases each). The CDR3 consists of 15 residues. Trimming removed 4 bases from V and 7 bases from J, with 16 bases in between. CDR1 is SGHTA, CDR2 FQGTGA, per germline. Here the CDR3 DNA reads TGTGCCAGCAGCTCTTACGGGGCCGGCGGCGGGGAGCTGTTTTTT. Its translation is CASSSYGAGGGELFF.

J is TRBJ1-1 and V is TRBV29-1, with 8 bases identical to TRBD1. Trimming at V came to 7 bases and at J to 5 bases, leaving 9 bases not matched to a gene. Germline loops: CDR1 SQVTM, CDR2 ANQGSEA. This CDR3 region has 13 residues. CDR3 in DNA: TGCAGCGCTGGACAGCGGACAGGGACTGAAGCTTTCTTT. Translation: CSAGQRTGTEAFF.

This clonotype showed up many times. The V gene is TRBV20-1, the J gene TRBJ2-7, with D possibly matching TRBD1 (5 bases). The length of the CDR3 is 13 residues. V lost 2 bases and J lost 4, with 12 bases in between. From germline, CDR1 is DFQATT and CDR2 SNEGSKA (reference sequence). For the CDR3, the DNA is TGCAGTGCTAGATCTCAGGGCCGATACGAGCAGTACTTC. The encoded protein is CSARSQGRYEQYF.

This clonotype was seen ten or more times. The chain combines TRBV20-1 with TRBJ2-5, with D unclear. Trimming removed 3 bases at V and 3 bases at J, with 11 bases between. This CDR3 spans 13 amino acids. Germline lookup yields CDR1 DFQATT and CDR2 SNEGSKA (reference sequence). This CDR3 is CSASRLSEETQYF. The CDR3 nucleotides are TGCAGTGCTAGTCGGCTATCCGAAGAGACCCAGTACTTC.